A selection of T cell receptor beta chains follows, all from one sample in a study of CD8+ T cells in alopecia areata. Sequenced by immunoSEQ multiplex PCR; TCRdb stores in-frame clones only, minus some. The sample has tens of thousands of clones, less than 65% seen once. The sequenced sample was NKG2D-high CD8+ T cells sorted from blood. The source is a human donor with alopecia areata. CDR3s include the opening cysteine and the closing phenylalanine or tryptophan. The D gene is left open where the match is weak. Part of the rows lack a size; the others show once, few, many or a class for expanded clones.

CDR3aa,CDR3nt,abundance,j_gene,v_gene,d_gene
CAWAPAVAYTGELFF,TGTGCCTGGGCCCCAGCGGTGGCTTACACCGGGGAGCTGTTTTTT,.,TRBJ2-2,TRBV30,.
CASILGRSTYEQYF,TGTGCCAGCATCCTTGGGCGGAGTACCTACGAGCAGTACTTC,.,TRBJ2-7,TRBV5-6,.
CASSEVVIWIGELFF,TGTGCCAGCAGTGAGGTGGTGATCTGGATCGGGGAGCTGTTTTTT,.,TRBJ2-2,TRBV6-1,.
CATSRRDTLAKNIQYF,TGTGCCACCAGCAGACGGGATACTCTAGCCAAAAACATTCAGTACTTC,.,TRBJ2-4,TRBV15,.
CASSLLRTDTQYF,TGTGCCAGCAGTTTACTCCGCACAGATACGCAGTATTTT,few,TRBJ2-3,TRBV27,.
CSVGQSNTEAFF,TGCAGCGTTGGACAGAGCAACACTGAAGCTTTCTTT,few,TRBJ1-1,TRBV29-1,.
CASGGGYEQYF,TGTGCCAGCGGCGGAGGGTACGAGCAGTACTTC,.,TRBJ2-7,TRBV7-9,.
CASSHISPDRDVLSTDTQYF,TGTGCCAGCAGCCACATAAGTCCCGACCGGGACGTACTAAGCACAGATACGCAGTATTTT,once,TRBJ2-3,TRBV7-6,.
CSVDLAVTGELFF,TGCAGCGTTGATTTGGCGGTGACCGGGGAGCTGTTTTTT,few,TRBJ2-2,TRBV29-1,.
CASSIDLGIFNYGYTF,TGTGCCAGTAGTATAGATCTCGGCATCTTCAACTATGGCTACACCTTC,few,TRBJ1-2,TRBV19,.
CAISEGLAGLQETQYF,TGTGCCATCAGTGAAGGGTTAGCGGGGCTTCAAGAGACCCAGTACTTC,.,TRBJ2-5,TRBV10-3,TRBD2
CSVDGFSGGSLADTQYF,TGCAGCGTTGATGGGTTTTCGGGCGGGAGTTTGGCAGATACGCAGTATTTT,once,TRBJ2-3,TRBV29-1,TRBD2
CASSYGESSYEQYF,TGTGCCAGCAGTTATGGGGAGAGCTCCTACGAGCAGTACTTC,.,TRBJ2-7,TRBV6-5,.
CASSQVAGGSGEQYF,TGTGCCAGCAGCCAAGTAGCAGGGGGCAGCGGCGAGCAGTACTTC,.,TRBJ2-7,TRBV14,TRBD1
CSVEVVGHNEQFF,TGCAGCGTTGAAGTTGTCGGACACAATGAGCAGTTCTTC,few,TRBJ2-1,TRBV29-1,.
CASSESGQGTNQPQHF,TGTGCCAGCAGTGAATCGGGCCAGGGGACCAATCAGCCCCAGCATTTT,.,TRBJ1-5,TRBV25-1,.
CSVGIVGTGNYEQYF,TGCAGCGTTGGAATCGTAGGGACAGGGAACTACGAGCAGTACTTC,.,TRBJ2-7,TRBV29-1,TRBD1
CASSVGLAGVHTYNEQFF,TGTGCCAGCAGCGTGGGACTAGCGGGGGTACACACCTACAATGAGCAGTTCTTC,.,TRBJ2-1,TRBV5-6,TRBD2
CASSIDGPENTIYF,TGTGCCAGTAGTATAGACGGACCTGAAAACACCATATATTTT,.,TRBJ1-3,TRBV19,.
CASSTPGERYNEQFF,TGTGCCAGTAGTACCCCGGGAGAGAGGTACAATGAGCAGTTCTTC,few,TRBJ2-1,TRBV19,.
CASSDQREEADTQYF,TGTGCCAGCAGTGATCAACGGGAGGAGGCAGATACGCAGTATTTT,few,TRBJ2-3,TRBV2,TRBD2
CSVEDIRPGVVNEQFF,TGCAGCGTTGAAGATATCCGCCCAGGGGTAGTAAATGAGCAGTTCTTC,.,TRBJ2-1,TRBV29-1,.
CASSFLTDTQYF,TGTGCCAGCAGCTTCCTGACAGATACGCAGTATTTT,.,TRBJ2-3,TRBV5-6,.
CASSQVAGQETQYF,TGCGCCAGCAGCCAAGTAGCAGGTCAAGAGACCCAGTACTTC,few,TRBJ2-5,TRBV4-1,.
CASSLVTGGIEAFF,TGTGCCAGCAGCTTGGTGACAGGGGGAATTGAAGCTTTCTTT,once,TRBJ1-1,TRBV5-6,TRBD1
CASSQGRDRWYEQYF,TGCGCCAGCAGCCAAGGACGAGACAGGTGGTACGAGCAGTACTTC,.,TRBJ2-7,TRBV4-3,.
CASSSSPREGGTDTQYF,TGTGCCAGCAGCTCTAGCCCCAGGGAAGGAGGGACAGATACGCAGTATTTT,.,TRBJ2-3,TRBV11-2,.
CASSLNGVGETQYF,TGTGCCAGCAGCTTAAATGGGGTCGGAGAGACCCAGTACTTC,.,TRBJ2-5,TRBV7-6,.
CASSGFVSYNEQFF,TGTGCCAGCTCAGGCTTCGTCTCCTACAATGAGCAGTTCTTC,few,TRBJ2-1,TRBV2,.
CSVVGMNTEAFF,TGCAGCGTTGTGGGCATGAACACTGAAGCTTTCTTT,few,TRBJ1-1,TRBV29-1,.
CSVELRENYEQYF,TGCAGCGTTGAACTCCGGGAAAATTACGAGCAGTACTTC,.,TRBJ2-7,TRBV29-1,.